This entry is about one T cell receptor (beta chain). This sample was taken from a study of blood T cell repertoires in COVID-19. Study summary: From the United States, Italy and Spain came samples of acute and convalescent COVID-19. The analysed material was cDNA or gDNA that came from T cells, B-cell-depleted T cells, or PBMCs.

In the authors' methods: Estimated nucleated cell counts came from reference gene primer amplification. The table came from immunoSEQ multiplex PCR; TCRdb's copy has only in-frame clones and leaves some out. That table supplies the V and J calls and clone size; D and trimming were determined from the DNA. Of 210,000 or so clones listed, roughly 89% are singletons. The germline CDR1 and CDR2 sequences are KGHSH and LQKENI. V lost 1 base and J lost 3; bases outside the gene matches: 4. The length of the CDR3 is 15 residues. The rearrangement uses TRBV18 and TRBJ1-2, with 8 bases that match TRBD1. Sequenced input: peripheral blood. This sequence originates from a middle-aged man with acute or convalescent COVID-19. CDR3 sequence (DNA): TGTGCCAGCTCACCACTATCAGGGGGCTACTATGGCTACACCTTC. Its protein is CASSPLSGGYYGYTF. The complete variable domain, with remaining parts taken from reference TRBV18 and TRBJ1-2, reads NAGVMQNPRHLVRRRGQEARLRCSPMKGHSHVYWYRQLPEEGLKFMVYLQKENIIDESGMPKERFSAEFPKEGPSILRIQQVVRGDSAAYFCASSPLSGGYYGYTFGSGTRLTVV.